This TCR beta chain was identified during a study of shared T cell receptors in the human thymus. The method was immunoSEQ multiplex PCR; TCRdb's version includes in-frame clones alone and lacks a portion of them. The data hold hundreds of thousands of clones, with around 87% observed a single time. CDR3 length: 13 residues. V lost 8 bases and J 5 bases, leaving 15 bases between the germline ends. CDR1 MNHEY and CDR2 SMNVEV come from the germline V gene (reference sequence). The data also belong to a second study, concerning human thymus T cells.

This receptor was identified in a boy under two years old with a congenital heart defect. The chain joins TRBV27 to TRBJ1-2; maybe TRBD1 (5 bases). Sequenced: thymocytes. CDR3 sequence: CASGTRGRYGYTF. The DNA for the CDR3 is TGTGCCAGCGGCACGCGGGGACGATATGGCTACACCTTC.